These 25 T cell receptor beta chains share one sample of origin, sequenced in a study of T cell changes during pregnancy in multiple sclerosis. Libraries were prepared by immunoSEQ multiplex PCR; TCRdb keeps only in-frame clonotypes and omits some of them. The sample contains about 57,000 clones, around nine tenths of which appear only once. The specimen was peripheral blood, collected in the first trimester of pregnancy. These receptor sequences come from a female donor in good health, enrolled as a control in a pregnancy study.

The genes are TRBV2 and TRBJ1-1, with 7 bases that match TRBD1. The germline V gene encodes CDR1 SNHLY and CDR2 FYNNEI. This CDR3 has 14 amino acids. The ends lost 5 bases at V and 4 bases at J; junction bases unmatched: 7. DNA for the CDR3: TGTGCCAGCAGTACAACAGGGGCCCTCACTGAAGCTTTCTTT. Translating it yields CASSTTGALTEAFF. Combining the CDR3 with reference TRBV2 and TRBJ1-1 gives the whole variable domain EPEVTQTPSHQVTQMGQEVILRCVPISNHLYFYWYRQILGQKVEFLVSFYNNEISEKSEIFDDQFSVERPDGSNFTLKIRSTKLEDSAMYFCASSTTGALTEAFFGQGTRLTVV.

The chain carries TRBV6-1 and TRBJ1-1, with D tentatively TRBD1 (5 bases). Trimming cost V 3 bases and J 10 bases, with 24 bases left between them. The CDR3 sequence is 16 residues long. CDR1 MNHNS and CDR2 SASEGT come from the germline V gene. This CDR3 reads CASSDAGGSGPIGAFF. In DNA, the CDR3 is TGTGCCAGCAGTGACGCCGGGGGTTCGGGGCCAATTGGAGCTTTCTTT.

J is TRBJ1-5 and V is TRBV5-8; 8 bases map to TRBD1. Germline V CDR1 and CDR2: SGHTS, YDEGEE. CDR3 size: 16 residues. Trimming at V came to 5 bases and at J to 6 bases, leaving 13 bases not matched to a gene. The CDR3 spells CASRFETGEASQPQHF. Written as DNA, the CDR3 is TGTGCCAGCAGGTTCGAGACAGGGGAAGCGAGTCAGCCCCAGCATTTT.

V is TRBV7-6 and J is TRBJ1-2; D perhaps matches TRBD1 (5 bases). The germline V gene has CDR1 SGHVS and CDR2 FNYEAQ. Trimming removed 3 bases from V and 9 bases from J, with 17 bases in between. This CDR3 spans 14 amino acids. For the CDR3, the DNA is TGTGCCAGCAGCTTTGGCAGCAGGGAAGGCAGCTACACCTTC. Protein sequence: CASSFGSREGSYTF.

CDR3 nucleotides: TGTGCCTGGAGTTTAGGACAGTTAAATCAGCCCCAGCATTTT. This sequence encodes CAWSLGQLNQPQHF. The chain is built from TRBV30 and TRBJ1-5, with a weak D call TRBD1 (6 bases). The germline gives CDR1 GTSNPN, CDR2 SVGIG (reference sequence). Trimming removed 2 bases from V and 4 bases from J, with 12 bases in between. The CDR3 totals 14 residues. Complete variable domain (other parts from reference TRBV30 and TRBJ1-5): SQTIHQWPATLVQPVGSPLSLECTVEGTSNPNLYWYRQAAGRGLQLLFYSVGIGQISSEVPQNLSASRPQDRQFILSSKKLLLSDSGFYLCAWSLGQLNQPQHFGDGTRLSIL.

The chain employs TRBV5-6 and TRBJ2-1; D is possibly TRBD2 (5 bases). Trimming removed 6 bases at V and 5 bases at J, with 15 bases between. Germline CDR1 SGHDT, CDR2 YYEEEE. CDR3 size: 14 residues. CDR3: CASNTVGKHNEQFF. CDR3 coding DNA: TGTGCCAGCAACACCGTCGGGAAGCACAATGAGCAGTTCTTC.

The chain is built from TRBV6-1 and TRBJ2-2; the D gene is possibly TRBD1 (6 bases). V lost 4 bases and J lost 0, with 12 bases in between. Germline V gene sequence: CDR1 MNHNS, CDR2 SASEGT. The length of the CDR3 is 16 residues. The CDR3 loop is CASSAPGTTNTGELFF. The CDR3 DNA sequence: TGTGCCAGCAGTGCACCCGGGACAACGAACACCGGGGAGCTGTTTTTT.

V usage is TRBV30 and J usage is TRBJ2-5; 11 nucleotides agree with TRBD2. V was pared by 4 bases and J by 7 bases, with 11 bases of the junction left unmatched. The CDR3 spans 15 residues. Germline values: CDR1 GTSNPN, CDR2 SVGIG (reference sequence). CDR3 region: CAWTSLLAGEGTQYF. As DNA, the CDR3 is TGTGCCTGGACCTCCCTACTAGCGGGGGAGGGGACCCAGTACTTC.

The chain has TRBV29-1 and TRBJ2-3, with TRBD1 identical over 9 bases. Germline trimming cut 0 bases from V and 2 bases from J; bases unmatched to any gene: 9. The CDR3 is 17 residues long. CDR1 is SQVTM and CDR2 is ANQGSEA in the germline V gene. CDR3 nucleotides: TGCAGCGTTGAAGATCTTTGGACAGGGGAGGCCACAGATACGCAGTATTTT. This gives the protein CSVEDLWTGEATDTQYF.

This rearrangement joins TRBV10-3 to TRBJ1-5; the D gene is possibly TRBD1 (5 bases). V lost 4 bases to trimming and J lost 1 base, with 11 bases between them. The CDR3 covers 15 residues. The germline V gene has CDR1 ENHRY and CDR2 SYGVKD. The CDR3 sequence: CAISGGPYSNQPQHF. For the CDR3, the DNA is TGTGCCATCAGTGGGGGCCCCTACAGCAATCAGCCCCAGCATTTT.

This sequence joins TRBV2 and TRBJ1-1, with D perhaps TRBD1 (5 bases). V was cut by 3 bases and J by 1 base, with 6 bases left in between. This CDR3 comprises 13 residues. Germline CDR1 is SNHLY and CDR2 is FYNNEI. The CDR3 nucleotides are TGTGCCAGCAGTGATCAGGGGAACACTGAAGCTTTCTTT. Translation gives CASSDQGNTEAFF.

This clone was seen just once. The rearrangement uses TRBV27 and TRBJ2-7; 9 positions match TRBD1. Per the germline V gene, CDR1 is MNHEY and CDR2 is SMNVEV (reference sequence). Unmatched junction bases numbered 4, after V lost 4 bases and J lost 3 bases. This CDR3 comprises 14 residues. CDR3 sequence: CASSSRTGDYEQYF. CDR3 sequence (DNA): TGTGCCAGCAGTTCCCGGACAGGGGACTACGAGCAGTACTTC.

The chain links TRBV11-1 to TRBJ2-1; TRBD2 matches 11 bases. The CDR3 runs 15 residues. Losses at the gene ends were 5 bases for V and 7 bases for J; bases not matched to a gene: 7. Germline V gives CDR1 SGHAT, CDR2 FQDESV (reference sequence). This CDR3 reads CASSQTSGMANEQFF. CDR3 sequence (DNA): TGTGCCAGCAGCCAGACTAGCGGGATGGCTAATGAGCAGTTCTTC. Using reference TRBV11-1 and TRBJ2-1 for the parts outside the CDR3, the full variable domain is EAEVAQSPRYKITEKSQAVAFWCDPISGHATLYWYRQILGQGPELLVQFQDESVVDDSQLPKDRFSAERLKGVDSTLKIQPAELGDSAMYLCASSQTSGMANEQFFGPGTRLTVL.

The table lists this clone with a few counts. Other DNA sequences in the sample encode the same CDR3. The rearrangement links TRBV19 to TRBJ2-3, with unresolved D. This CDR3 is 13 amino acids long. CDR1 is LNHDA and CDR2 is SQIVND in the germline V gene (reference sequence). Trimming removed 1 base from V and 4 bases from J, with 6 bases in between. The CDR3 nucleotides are TGTGCCAGTAGTATAGTACCGGCAGATACGCAGTATTTT. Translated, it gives CASSIVPADTQYF.

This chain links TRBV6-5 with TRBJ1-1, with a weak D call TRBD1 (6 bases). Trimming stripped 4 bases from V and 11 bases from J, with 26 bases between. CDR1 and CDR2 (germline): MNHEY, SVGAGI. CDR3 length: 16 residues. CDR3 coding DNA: TGTGCCAGCAGTTCAATGACAGGCTTAACGTTTGGTGTGGCTTTCTTT. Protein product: CASSSMTGLTFGVAFF.

CDR3 bases: TGTGCCAGCAATATAGCGGGGGGCACAGATACGCAGTATTTT. Its translation is CASNIAGGTDTQYF. The chain has TRBV2 and TRBJ2-3; 9 positions match TRBD2. Looked up from germline, CDR1 is SNHLY and CDR2 is FYNNEI. Trimming cost V 7 bases and J 1 base; bases outside gene matches: 3. The CDR3 is 14 residues long.

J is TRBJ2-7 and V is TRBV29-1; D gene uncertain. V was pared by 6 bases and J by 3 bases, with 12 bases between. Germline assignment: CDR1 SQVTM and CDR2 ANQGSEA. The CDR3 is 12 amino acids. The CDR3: CSVKAAFYEQYF. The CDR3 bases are TGCAGCGTCAAGGCGGCCTTCTACGAGCAGTACTTC.

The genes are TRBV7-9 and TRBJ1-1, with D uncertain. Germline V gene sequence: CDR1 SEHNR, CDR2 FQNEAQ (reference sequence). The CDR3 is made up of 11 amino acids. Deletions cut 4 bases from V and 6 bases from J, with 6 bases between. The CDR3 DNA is TGTGCCAGCAGCTCTGTCGCTGAAGCTTTCTTT. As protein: CASSSVAEAFF.

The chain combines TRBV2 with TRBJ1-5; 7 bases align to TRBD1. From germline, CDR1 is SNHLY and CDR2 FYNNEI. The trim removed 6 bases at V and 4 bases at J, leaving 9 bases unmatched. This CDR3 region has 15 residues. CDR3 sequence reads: CASSARDSSNQPQHF. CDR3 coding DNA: TGTGCCAGCAGCGCAAGGGACAGCTCTAATCAGCCCCAGCATTTT.

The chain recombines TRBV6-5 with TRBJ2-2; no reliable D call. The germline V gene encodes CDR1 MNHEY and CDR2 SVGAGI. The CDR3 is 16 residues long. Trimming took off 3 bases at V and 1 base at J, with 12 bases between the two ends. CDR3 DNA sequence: TGTGCCAGCAGTTATCGGTGGGCTTTGAACACCGGGGAGCTGTTTTTT. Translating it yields CASSYRWALNTGELFF.

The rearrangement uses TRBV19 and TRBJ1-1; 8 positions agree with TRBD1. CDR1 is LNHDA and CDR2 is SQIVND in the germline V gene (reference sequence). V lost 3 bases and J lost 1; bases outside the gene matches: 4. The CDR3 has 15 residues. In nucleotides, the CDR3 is TGTGCCAGTAGTATTATTGGACAGGGGAACACTGAAGCTTTCTTT. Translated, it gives CASSIIGQGNTEAFF.

CDR3 protein: CATSSLGGAWDEQYF. CDR3 DNA sequence: TGTGCCACCAGCAGTCTCGGGGGGGCCTGGGACGAGCAGTACTTC. This sequence joins TRBV15 and TRBJ2-7; 8 nucleotides match TRBD2. The CDR3 is made up of 15 amino acids. J lost 5 bases, V lost 3 bases, and 9 bases had no gene match. Germline values: CDR1 LNHNV, CDR2 YYDKDF (reference sequence).

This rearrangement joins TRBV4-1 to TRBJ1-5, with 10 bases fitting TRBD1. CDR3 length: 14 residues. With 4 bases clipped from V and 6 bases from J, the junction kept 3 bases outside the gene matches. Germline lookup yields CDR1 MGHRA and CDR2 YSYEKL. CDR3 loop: CASSRQGATQPQHF. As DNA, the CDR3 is TGCGCCAGCAGCCGACAGGGGGCAACTCAGCCCCAGCATTTT.

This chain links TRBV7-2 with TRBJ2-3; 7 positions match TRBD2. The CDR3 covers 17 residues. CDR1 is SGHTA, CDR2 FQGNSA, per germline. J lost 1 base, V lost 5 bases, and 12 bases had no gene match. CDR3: CASSLRRSGRGTDTQYF. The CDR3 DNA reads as TGTGCCAGCAGCCTACGCCGCTCGGGGAGGGGCACAGATACGCAGTATTTT.

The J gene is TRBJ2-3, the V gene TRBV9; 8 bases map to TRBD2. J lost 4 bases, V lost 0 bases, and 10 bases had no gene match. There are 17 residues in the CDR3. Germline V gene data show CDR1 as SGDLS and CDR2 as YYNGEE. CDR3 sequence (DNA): TGTGCCAGCAGCGTAGATCAGTTCGGGGGGGCGTCAGATACGCAGTATTTT. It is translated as CASSVDQFGGASDTQYF.